The clone carrying this T cell receptor beta chain showed up just once. In the original analysis: Scientists estimated how many nucleated cells there were by amplifying reference gene primers. Generated by immunoSEQ multiplex PCR, the TCRdb table keeps only in-frame clones and is missing some. That table is the source of V, J and clone size, and D and trimming were worked out from the DNA. The sample holds about 200,000 clones, 85% to 95% seen once. These data originate in a study of blood T cell repertoires in COVID-19. Study background: PBMCs, B-cell-depleted T cells, or T cells were the source of the cDNA or gDNA that made up the material.

J gave up 10 bases and V 5 bases, and 11 bases lay outside the gene matches. This CDR3 spans 15 amino acids. Germline-derived CDR1 and CDR2 are LNHNV and YYDKDF (reference sequence). It was during active infection that Seattle patients were enrolled and then longitudinally followed. The source of this sequence is a man younger than 45 with COVID-19, enrolled during active disease. V gene TRBV15 combines with J gene TRBJ1-6, with 7 bases aligning to TRBD1. The sequencing input was peripheral blood. CDR3 sequence: CATSRFVGGESPLHF. The CDR3 nucleotides read TGTGCCACCAGCCGATTTGTAGGGGGCGAATCACCCCTCCACTTT.